The 11 T cell receptor beta chains below all came from one sample that was sequenced in a study of read filtering for tumor transcriptome and immune sequencing. This library used approximately 0.4 ug RNA and molecular barcoded adaptors spanning alpha/delta and beta/gamma chains. MiXCR, run by TCRdb on the reads, gives a single entry per CDR3 protein. Among around 65,000 distinct CDR3 sequences listed, 15% to 25% were seen once. Sequenced: a population of CD138-negative cells sorted from bone marrow. The source is a donor aged 40 or older with multiple myeloma.

This clonotype was seen repeatedly, ten times or more. This chain uses TRBV6-1 with TRBJ2-1, with 8 bases matching TRBD2. V lost 5 bases, J lost 6 bases, and 3 bases stayed unmatched. The length of the CDR3 is 13 residues. Germline lookup yields CDR1 MNHNS and CDR2 SASEGT. CDR3 bases: TGTGCCAGCAGTTCCGGGACTAGCAATGAGCAGTTCTTC. Amino acid sequence: CASSSGTSNEQFF.

Concerning this clonotype itself: A far more abundant clone sits one base away, making this likely a read error. The J gene is TRBJ2-1, the V gene TRBV7-9; D is undetermined. There are 13 residues in the CDR3. Germline V gene lookup returns CDR1 SEHNR and CDR2 FQNEAQ (reference sequence). The CDR3 region is CASSFDPYNGQFF. The CDR3 DNA reads as TGTGCCAGCAGCTTCGACCCATACAATGGGCAGTTCTTC.

The chain joins TRBV28 to TRBJ1-2; D is undetermined. The germline V gene has CDR1 MDHEN and CDR2 SYDVKM. The CDR3 length is 13 residues. The ends were cut back, 8 bases at V and 8 bases at J, with 18 bases in the middle. In DNA form, the CDR3 reads TGTGCCAGCCCAGTTGCGGAGTATGAGGGCTACACCTTC. Translating it yields CASPVAEYEGYTF.

In the case of this clonotype: A much larger clone lies one base from this, so it may be a read error. The CDR3: CSARGGATSTDTQYF. The DNA of the CDR3 is TGCAGTGCTAGAGGTGGGGCCACTAGCACAGATACGCAGTATTTT. The gene calls are TRBV20-1 and TRBJ2-3; tentatively, D is TRBD1 (5 bases). The CDR3 is 15 amino acids. Per germline, CDR1 DFQATT and CDR2 SNEGSKA (reference sequence). The V and J ends lost 1 base and 0 bases respectively, with 11 bases between them.

Worth noting for this clonotype: A much bigger clone sits one base away, suggesting this may be a read error. V gene TRBV3-1 combines with J gene TRBJ2-3; D not certain. The length of the CDR3 is 15 residues. Germline V CDR1 and CDR2: LGHDT, YNNKEL (reference sequence). V dropped 4 bases and J dropped 2 bases, with 13 bases sitting between them. CDR3 loop: CASSRRIGSTDTQYF. CDR3 nucleotides: TGTGCCAGCAGCCGCCGGATAGGGTCCACAGATACGCAGTATTTT.

The chain carries TRBV5-5 and TRBJ1-1, with D possibly matching TRBD1 (5 bases). V lost 5 bases, J lost 6 bases, and 11 bases lay in between. Germline CDR1 SGHKS, CDR2 YYEKEE (reference sequence). The CDR3 contains 12 residues. CDR3 sequence: CASSTQGPEAFF. The CDR3 DNA sequence: TGTGCCAGCAGTACTCAGGGCCCTGAAGCTTTCTTT.

In the case of this clonotype: This likely traces to a read error, being one base from a far larger clone. The chain is built from TRBV7-2 and TRBJ2-3; D gene unclear. V shed 8 bases and J shed 0 bases, with 15 bases lying between them. This CDR3 comprises 15 residues. Germline-derived CDR1 and CDR2 are SGHTA and FQGNSA. The CDR3 sequence is CASEKLSSSTDTQYF. The CDR3 nucleotides are TGTGCCAGCGAAAAACTTTCCTCTAGCACAGATACGCAGTATTTT. Full variable domain (remainder filled in from reference TRBV7-2 and TRBJ2-3): GAGVSQSPSNKVTEKGKDVELRCDPISGHTALYWYRQSLGQGLEFLIYFQGNSAPDKSGLPSDRFSAERTGGSVSTLTIQRTQQEDSAVYLCASEKLSSSTDTQYFGPGTRLTVL.

Remarks on this clonotype: Given a much more abundant clone one base away, this may be a read error. The chain employs TRBV10-3 and TRBJ2-3; 8 bases are a match to TRBD2. CDR3 size: 13 residues. V lost 6 bases to trimming and J lost 4 bases; unmatched junction nucleotides: 3. The germline gives CDR1 ENHRY, CDR2 SYGVKD. The DNA for the CDR3 is TGTGCCATCAGAGCTAGCGGGCCAGATACGCAGTATTTT. Its protein is CAIRASGPDTQYF.

The sample holds a few counts of this clonotype. The chain carries TRBV5-1 and TRBJ1-4; TRBD1 aligns across 7 bases. With 4 bases clipped from V and 8 bases from J, the junction kept 5 bases outside the gene matches. This CDR3 comprises 13 residues. The V gene's germline CDR1 is SGHRS and CDR2 YFSETQ. This CDR3 reads CASSPDRVEKLFF. In DNA, the CDR3 is TGCGCCAGCAGCCCCGACAGGGTGGAAAAACTGTTTTTT. The whole variable domain, filled in from reference TRBV5-1 and TRBJ1-4, reads KAGVTQTPRYLIKTRGQQVTLSCSPISGHRSVSWYQQTPGQGLQFLFEYFSETQRNKGNFPGRFSGRQFSNSRSEMNVSTLELGDSALYLCASSPDRVEKLFFGSGTQLSVL.

This clonotype was detected many times. The V and J genes are TRBV5-1 and TRBJ2-7; no reliable D call. This CDR3 is 15 amino acids long. The ends were cut back, 0 bases at V and 2 bases at J, with 12 bases in the middle. CDR1 and CDR2 from the germline V gene are SGHRS and YFSETQ. CDR3 loop: CASSLEVRSPYEQYF. DNA of the CDR3: TGCGCCAGCAGCTTGGAGGTCCGATCACCCTACGAGCAGTACTTC.

This clonotype appeared many times. It is likely a read error, because the conserved phenylalanine at the end of the CDR3 is missing. The chain carries TRBV29-1 and TRBJ2-2, with a weak D call TRBD1 (5 bases). The CDR3 covers 13 residues. The germline gives CDR1 SQVTM, CDR2 ANQGSEA. The CDR3 DNA reads TGCAGGTCGACAGACGGCAACACCGGGGAGCTGTTTTCT. Its protein is CRSTDGNTGELFS.